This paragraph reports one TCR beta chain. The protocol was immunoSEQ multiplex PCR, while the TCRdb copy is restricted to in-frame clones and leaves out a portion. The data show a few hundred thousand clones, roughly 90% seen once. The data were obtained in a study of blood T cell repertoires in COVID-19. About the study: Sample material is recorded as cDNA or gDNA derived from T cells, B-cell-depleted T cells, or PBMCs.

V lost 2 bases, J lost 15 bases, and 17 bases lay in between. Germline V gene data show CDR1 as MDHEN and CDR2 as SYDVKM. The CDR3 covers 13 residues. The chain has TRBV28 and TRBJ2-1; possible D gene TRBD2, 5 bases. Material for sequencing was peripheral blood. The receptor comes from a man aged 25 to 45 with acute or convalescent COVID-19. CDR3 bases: TGTGCCAGCAGTTTAAGAGGGTCCCCGTCCGGGTTCTTC. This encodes CASSLRGSPSGFF.